This entry lists 17 T cell receptor beta chains sequenced from one sample in a study of cytomegalovirus exposure and HLA in healthy donors. Primers for the PCR totalled 60 Vbeta and 13 Jbeta. Only in-frame clones appear in the TCRdb table, and some are missing; sequencing was by immunoSEQ multiplex PCR. The table has 130,000 to 150,000 clones, roughly 73% seen once. Sequencing was carried out using PBMCs. These receptors were obtained from a human donor in good health.

This clone was detected only a few times. The V and J genes are TRBV4-1 and TRBJ2-7; maybe TRBD2 (5 bases). This CDR3 is built from 15 residues. Trimming left V 5 bases short and J 3 bases short, with 17 bases between. Per the germline V gene, CDR1 is MGHRA and CDR2 is YSYEKL. In DNA form, the CDR3 reads TGCGCCAGCAGCAGCATGACTACCGGGGTCTACGAGCAGTACTTC. Amino acid sequence: CASSSMTTGVYEQYF.

The chain uses TRBV6-1 and TRBJ1-1; the D gene is possibly TRBD1 (5 bases). The V end lost 6 bases, the J end lost 6 bases, and 14 bases lay between the germline ends. The germline CDR1 and CDR2 sequences are MNHNS and SASEGT. The CDR3 sequence is 13 residues long. CDR3 nucleotides: TGTGCCAGCAGACACAGGCAGGTAGCTGAAGCTTTCTTT. Translated: CASRHRQVAEAFF.

The chain has TRBV28 and TRBJ1-1; D not resolved. The germline V gene encodes CDR1 MDHEN and CDR2 SYDVKM. V lost 4 bases to trimming and J lost 1 base, with 13 bases between them. CDR3 length: 15 amino acids. In nucleotides, the CDR3 is TGTGCCAGCAGTTCTCCGGGAAGGTCGAACACTGAAGCTTTCTTT. As protein: CASSSPGRSNTEAFF.

A few counts support this clone. The rearrangement uses TRBV5-1 and TRBJ2-5, with TRBD1 matching 9 bases. CDR1 and CDR2 (germline): SGHRS, YFSETQ. This CDR3 comprises 14 residues. Germline trimming cut 5 bases from V and 2 bases from J; bases unmatched to any gene: 4. The CDR3 here is CASSRTGVQETQYF. Written as DNA, the CDR3 is TGCGCCAGCAGTCGGACAGGGGTACAAGAGACCCAGTACTTC.

The chain couples TRBV5-1 to TRBJ2-5; weak D call: TRBD1 (6 bases). This CDR3 is built from 13 residues. CDR1 is SGHRS and CDR2 is YFSETQ in the germline V gene. The germline V and J ends were trimmed by 4 bases and 5 bases, with 12 bases remaining between them. Here the CDR3 reads CASSPGVRETQYF. Here the CDR3 DNA reads TGCGCCAGCAGCCCAGGGGTGCGTGAGACCCAGTACTTC.

This chain joins TRBV5-1 and TRBJ2-7; 7 bases are shared with TRBD1. Per the germline V gene, CDR1 is SGHRS and CDR2 is YFSETQ. Trimming at V came to 2 bases and at J to 1 base, leaving 3 bases not matched to a gene. This CDR3 is built from 14 residues. The CDR3 sequence: CASSFRDRSYEQYF. The CDR3 DNA reads as TGCGCCAGCAGCTTCCGGGACAGATCCTACGAGCAGTACTTC.

The chain is built from TRBV10-3 and TRBJ1-1; D is ambiguous. The V end lost 4 bases, the J end lost 11 bases, and 17 bases lay between the germline ends. CDR1 and CDR2 (germline): ENHRY, SYGVKD. CDR3 size: 13 residues. The CDR3 DNA sequence: TGTGCCATCAGTGGAGGGCCGGAACTGATGGCTTTCTTT. This gives the protein CAISGGPELMAFF.

This clone was found once. The gene calls are TRBV11-1 and TRBJ2-1; TRBD2 matches 8 bases. Germline V gives CDR1 SGHAT, CDR2 FQDESV (reference sequence). J gave up 10 bases and V 5 bases, and 10 bases lay outside the gene matches. CDR3 length equals 14 residues. CDR3 amino acids: CASSPMGLEGEQFF. The CDR3 nucleotides read TGTGCCAGCAGCCCCATGGGACTAGAAGGCGAGCAGTTCTTC. Combining the CDR3 with reference TRBV11-1 and TRBJ2-1 gives the whole variable domain EAEVAQSPRYKITEKSQAVAFWCDPISGHATLYWYRQILGQGPELLVQFQDESVVDDSQLPKDRFSAERLKGVDSTLKIQPAELGDSAMYLCASSPMGLEGEQFFGPGTRLTVL.

V usage is TRBV2 and J usage is TRBJ2-1, with 9 bases fitting TRBD1. Losses at the gene ends were 8 bases for V and 9 bases for J; bases not matched to a gene: 8. CDR1 and CDR2 from the germline V gene are SNHLY and FYNNEI. CDR3 length: 13 residues. The chain's CDR3 is CASRDRESGEQFF. As DNA, the CDR3 is TGTGCCAGCCGGGACAGGGAATCCGGTGAGCAGTTCTTC.

The chain employs TRBV10-3 and TRBJ2-7; the match to TRBD2 covers 13 bases. The CDR3 contains 14 residues. Germline V gene data show CDR1 as ENHRY and CDR2 as SYGVKD. Trimming cost V 2 bases and J 12 bases; bases outside gene matches: 7. CDR3 sequence (DNA): TGTGCCATCAGTGAGACTAGCGGGAGGGCCAAGCGGTACTTC. The encoded protein is CAISETSGRAKRYF.

The chain employs TRBV7-8 and TRBJ1-5; D perhaps matches TRBD1 (5 bases). V was pared by 6 bases and J by 4 bases, with 13 bases between. This CDR3 comprises 14 residues. The germline V gene has CDR1 SGHVS and CDR2 FQNEAQ. The chain's CDR3 is CASRSRQINQPQHF. As DNA, the CDR3 is TGTGCCAGCAGATCCCGACAGATTAATCAGCCCCAGCATTTT. Based on the CDR3 plus reference TRBV7-8 and TRBJ1-5, the full variable domain is GAGVSQSPRYKVAKRGQDVALRCDPISGHVSLFWYQQALGQGPEFLTYFQNEAQLDKSGLPSDRFFAERPEGSVSTLKIQRTQQEDSAVYLCASRSRQINQPQHFGDGTRLSIL.

V and J are TRBV29-1 and TRBJ2-3; 10 bases are shared with TRBD2. The V and J ends lost 4 bases and 3 bases, in that order; junction bases with no gene match: 7. The CDR3 has 15 residues. CDR1 and CDR2 (germline): SQVTM, ANQGSEA. The CDR3 sequence is CSVVGPGLATDTQYF. CDR3 bases: TGCAGCGTTGTCGGTCCGGGACTAGCGACAGATACGCAGTATTTT.

The chain combines TRBV5-1 with TRBJ2-1; 12 nucleotides agree with TRBD1. Germline values: CDR1 SGHRS, CDR2 YFSETQ. CDR3 size: 15 residues. Losses at the gene ends were 2 bases for V and 7 bases for J; bases not matched to a gene: 4. The CDR3 sequence is CASSFGTGGSNEQFF. DNA for the CDR3: TGCGCCAGCAGCTTCGGGACAGGGGGCTCAAATGAGCAGTTCTTC.

This clone appeared a single time. The chain uses TRBV28 and TRBJ2-3; 8 nucleotides align to TRBD2. CDR1 is MDHEN, CDR2 SYDVKM, per germline. Trimming took 7 bases from V and 0 from J; bases not matched to a gene: 12. The CDR3 length is 17 residues. CDR3 coding DNA: TGTGCCAGCAAAGGCGGGGGGACTTATACTAGCACAGATACGCAGTATTTT. Protein sequence: CASKGGGTYTSTDTQYF.

This clone occurred a few times. The genes are TRBV19 and TRBJ1-4; D remains unclear. Germline V gene lookup returns CDR1 LNHDA and CDR2 SQIVND (reference sequence). The ends were cut back, 7 bases at V and 1 base at J, with 10 bases in the middle. This CDR3 region has 14 residues. For the CDR3, the DNA is TGTGCCAGTACCAATCGGGGAACTAATGAAAAACTGTTTTTT. It specifies CASTNRGTNEKLFF.

This chain connects TRBV27 to TRBJ2-7, with 9 bases aligning to TRBD1. Per the germline V gene, CDR1 is MNHEY and CDR2 is SMNVEV (reference sequence). Trimming at V came to 2 bases and at J to 7 bases, leaving 9 bases not matched to a gene. The CDR3 totals 15 residues. CDR3 amino acids: CASSLRGQGSREQYF. The CDR3 DNA sequence: TGTGCCAGCAGTTTAAGGGGACAGGGTTCTAGAGAGCAGTACTTC.

V is TRBV11-3 and J is TRBJ2-5; D is unclear. The germline CDR1 and CDR2 sequences are SGHNT and YENEEA. The CDR3 spans 14 residues. With 5 bases removed from V and 5 bases from J, the gap between germline ends came to 15 bases. In nucleotides, the CDR3 is TGTGCCAGCAGCCCGACTTCGCCCCCGGAGACCCAGTACTTC. Protein product: CASSPTSPPETQYF.